These 32 T cell receptor beta chains share one sample of origin, sequenced in a study of regulatory T cells in long-lasting Graves disease. TCR beta libraries were built with iRepertoire HTBI primers and Arm-PCR of CDR3 regions. TCRdb called the multiplex PCR reads again in MiXCR, with one record for every CDR3 protein. The data contain about 530,000 distinct CDR3 sequences, about 16% of them singletons. The time point denotes: newly diagnosed GD, antithyroid drugs for less than 3 months. From RNA extracted from PBMCs, the TCR library was made. These sequences were also reported in another study, on T cells in Graves' hyperthyroidism and ophthalmopathy.

The sample consisted of peripheral blood mononuclear cells (PBMCs), taken at new diagnosis, from a patient treated with antithyroid drugs. These receptors all stem from a woman aged 40-60 years with Graves disease.

The rearrangement uses TRBV5-4 and TRBJ1-6; 9 nucleotides match TRBD1. The trim removed 4 bases at V and 9 bases at J, leaving 5 bases unmatched. CDR3 length: 14 amino acids. Germline CDR1 reads SGHNT; CDR2 reads YYREEE (reference sequence). DNA of the CDR3: TGTGCCAGCAGCGTCGACAGGGGGGGTTCACCCCTCCACTTT. Residues: CASSVDRGGSPLHF.

In this sample, this clonotype turned up a few times. The gene calls are TRBV10-3 and TRBJ2-1, with D possibly being TRBD1 (6 bases). Per germline, CDR1 ENHRY and CDR2 SYGVKD. The CDR3 is made up of 11 amino acids. Trimming removed 10 bases at V and 15 bases at J, with 19 bases between. This chain's CDR3 is CATPSGVFRFF. CDR3 nucleotides: TGTGCCACTCCGTCAGGGGTGTTTAGGTTCTTC.

This clonotype was counted only a few times. V usage is TRBV19 and J usage is TRBJ2-5; D is ambiguous. The CDR3 length is 13 residues. Looked up from germline, CDR1 is LNHDA and CDR2 is SQIVND (reference sequence). Trimming removed 3 bases at V and 5 bases at J, with 10 bases between. CDR3 in DNA: TGTGCCAGTAGTATGGGGTCCCTGGAGACCCAGTACTTC. This translates into CASSMGSLETQYF.

The table lists this clonotype with many counts. The chain has TRBV13 and TRBJ2-7, with 8 bases matching TRBD1. This CDR3 spans 19 amino acids. Trimming cost V 1 base and J 0 bases; bases outside gene matches: 14. Germline V gene data show CDR1 as PRHDT and CDR2 as FYEKMQ (reference sequence). The CDR3 bases are TGTGCCAGCAGCTTAGTACGGGACAGGATAAAACTACGCTCCTACGAGCAGTACTTC. Protein: CASSLVRDRIKLRSYEQYF.

Ten or more counts support this clonotype. This chain links TRBV7-9 with TRBJ2-7; 9 nucleotides line up with TRBD2. J lost 2 bases, V lost 5 bases, and 7 bases had no gene match. Germline values: CDR1 SEHNR, CDR2 FQNEAQ (reference sequence). The length of the CDR3 is 15 residues. CDR3 DNA sequence: TGTGCCAGCAGCACAGCTAGCGGGGCTACCTACGAGCAGTACTTC. The encoded protein is CASSTASGATYEQYF.

This clonotype has a handful of counts. The chain links TRBV12-3 or TRBV12-4 to TRBJ1-1; perhaps TRBD1 as D (5 bases). The V end was cut by 6 bases, the J end by 9 bases, with 20 bases between. The CDR3 extends over 14 amino acids. CDR3 sequence reads: CASSRGRGSSKAFF. In nucleotides, the CDR3 is TGTGCCAGCAGCCGGGGACGGGGGAGCTCGAAAGCTTTCTTT.

This clonotype was counted at least ten times. One end of the junction is discordant with germline, which a read error may explain. The chain carries TRBV6-1 and TRBJ2-1, with TRBD1 identical over 8 bases. Germline values: CDR1 MNHNS, CDR2 SASEGT. This CDR3 has 16 amino acids. The CDR3 DNA reads TGTGCCAGCAGTAAAGCCCTCGGGACAGGACACAATGAGCAGTTCTTC. Translation gives CASSKALGTGHNEQFF.

This clonotype was seen more than once but under ten times. The chain combines TRBV5-4 with TRBJ1-2; D unclear. Between the trimmed V and J ends, which lost 7 bases and 12 bases, there was a span of 13 bases. CDR3 length equals 10 residues. Germline V lookup: CDR1 SGHNT, CDR2 YYREEE (reference sequence). CDR3 DNA: TGTGCCAGCGGCCAGGAAAGAAACACCTTC. Translated, it gives CASGQERNTF.

There are many counts of this clonotype. The chain joins TRBV3-1 to TRBJ2-5; D is uncertain. The V gene's germline CDR1 is LGHDT and CDR2 YNNKEL (reference sequence). CDR3 length: 14 residues. V lost 4 bases to trimming and J lost 3 bases, with 12 bases between them. The CDR3 is CASSPRLDKETQYF. Here the CDR3 DNA reads TGTGCCAGCAGCCCCCGGCTAGACAAAGAGACCCAGTACTTC.

This clonotype was picked up many times. V gene TRBV2 combines with J gene TRBJ2-1; TRBD1 matches at 8 bases. J gave up 12 bases and V 6 bases, and 7 bases lay outside the gene matches. Per germline, CDR1 SNHLY and CDR2 FYNNEI. The CDR3 covers 12 residues. The CDR3 spells CASRIGTGVQFF. The DNA of the CDR3 is TGTGCCAGCAGGATCGGGACAGGTGTGCAGTTCTTC.

This clonotype was picked up many times. The rearrangement links TRBV13 to TRBJ1-6; D gene ambiguous. Germline V gene lookup returns CDR1 PRHDT and CDR2 FYEKMQ (reference sequence). V was trimmed by 9 bases and J by 11 bases, leaving 2 bases between them. The CDR3 has 8 residues. The CDR3 region has the DNA TGTGCCAGTCCACCCCTCCACTTT. Protein: CASPPLHF.

There are many counts of this clonotype. The chain combines TRBV14 with TRBJ2-7; D is undetermined. The ends were cut back, 0 bases at V and 5 bases at J, with 5 bases in the middle. The CDR3 runs to 12 residues. Germline V gene data show CDR1 as SGHDN and CDR2 as FVKESK. The CDR3 DNA is TGTGCCAGCAGCCAAGATAGGAACGAGCAGTACTTC. It codes for CASSQDRNEQYF.

The rearrangement uses TRBV6-1 and TRBJ2-3, with 7 positions matching TRBD1. CDR1 is MNHNS, CDR2 SASEGT, per germline. J lost 6 bases, V lost 5 bases, and 5 bases had no gene match. The length of the CDR3 is 13 residues. The DNA of the CDR3 is TGTGCCAGCAGTACCGGGACAGAGGATACGCAGTATTTT. Translating it yields CASSTGTEDTQYF.

The CDR3 region has the DNA TGTGCCAGCAGCGATGGGACAGGGCCCTTCTACGAGCAGTACTTC. Protein: CASSDGTGPFYEQYF. The gene calls are TRBV3-1 and TRBJ2-7, with TRBD1 matching over 9 bases. Germline CDR1 and CDR2: LGHDT and YNNKEL (reference sequence). With V trimmed by 5 bases and J by 3 bases, 8 bases remained unmatched. This CDR3 has 15 residues.

The chain recombines TRBV5-1 with TRBJ2-6; TRBD2 might be the D (6 bases). Germline CDR1 and CDR2: SGHRS and YFSETQ. V shed 4 bases and J shed 0 bases, with 8 bases lying between them. This CDR3 is built from 15 residues. CDR3 loop: CASSTGVSGANVLTF. The CDR3 bases are TGCGCCAGCAGCACGGGAGTCTCTGGGGCCAACGTCCTGACTTTC. Full variable domain (rest looked up from reference TRBV5-1 and TRBJ2-6): KAGVTQTPRYLIKTRGQQVTLSCSPISGHRSVSWYQQTPGQGLQFLFEYFSETQRNKGNFPGRFSGRQFSNSRSEMNVSTLELGDSALYLCASSTGVSGANVLTFGAGSRLTVL.

This clonotype was seen a few times. The chain is built from TRBV2 and TRBJ2-5; 9 bases are a match to TRBD2. From germline, CDR1 is SNHLY and CDR2 FYNNEI. The J segment lost 2 bases and the V segment lost 5 bases, leaving 9 bases of the junction unmatched. The CDR3 has 16 amino acids. The CDR3, as DNA: TGTGCCAGCAGTACAAGGGGCGGGGGGGTACAAGAGACCCAGTACTTC. This encodes CASSTRGGGVQETQYF. Full variable domain (missing parts from reference TRBV2 and TRBJ2-5): EPEVTQTPSHQVTQMGQEVILRCVPISNHLYFYWYRQILGQKVEFLVSFYNNEISEKSEIFDDQFSVERPDGSNFTLKIRSTKLEDSAMYFCASSTRGGGVQETQYFGPGTRLLVL.

This clonotype showed up many times. This chain connects TRBV3-1 to TRBJ2-7, with TRBD2 matching over 12 bases. The CDR3 runs 16 residues. V gave up 5 bases and J gave up 4 bases; unmatched junction bases: 9. From germline, CDR1 is LGHDT and CDR2 YNNKEL (reference sequence). This chain's CDR3 is CASSEGTSGFPYEQYF. In DNA form, the CDR3 reads TGTGCCAGCAGCGAAGGGACTAGCGGGTTCCCTTACGAGCAGTACTTC.

In this sample, this clonotype turned up many times. The chain recombines TRBV5-1 with TRBJ1-6; 7 nucleotides agree with TRBD1. The CDR3 runs 14 residues. Trimming removed 2 bases from V and 7 bases from J; junction bases left unmatched: 3. Germline V gives CDR1 SGHRS, CDR2 YFSETQ. The CDR3 DNA follows: TGCGCCAGCAGCTTCGAGGGACAGAATTCACCCCTCCACTTT. Amino acid sequence: CASSFEGQNSPLHF.

This clonotype was counted ten times or more. The gene calls are TRBV6-1 and TRBJ2-1, with D possibly matching TRBD1 (7 bases). Germline V gives CDR1 MNHNS, CDR2 SASEGT. This CDR3 spans 14 amino acids. V was pared by 7 bases and J by 12 bases, with 22 bases between. The CDR3 DNA is TGTGCCAGCACCATTGGCCCAGGGGGGTCTGGGCAGTTCTTC. Residues: CASTIGPGGSGQFF.

This clonotype was seen ten or more times. The rearrangement links TRBV20-1 to TRBJ2-7; TRBD2 agrees at 9 bases. The V gene end was trimmed by 0 bases and the J gene end by 4 bases; junction bases not matched to a gene: 4. CDR3 length: 14 residues. Germline assignment: CDR1 DFQATT and CDR2 SNEGSKA (reference sequence). This chain's CDR3 is CSARDHTSGYEQYF. In DNA form, the CDR3 reads TGCAGTGCTAGAGATCATACTAGCGGGTACGAGCAGTACTTC.

This clonotype was detected many times. The chain recombines TRBV11-2 with TRBJ2-4; D is perhaps TRBD1 or TRBD2 (5 bases each). Germline CDR1 is SGHAT and CDR2 is FQNNGV. The CDR3 has 14 residues. The V end was cut by 1 base, the J end by 7 bases, with 11 bases between. CDR3 protein: CASSLGGERNIQYF. In DNA form, the CDR3 reads TGTGCCAGCAGCTTAGGAGGGGAAAGGAACATTCAGTACTTC. The full variable domain, in which reference TRBV11-2 and TRBJ2-4 provide the parts outside the CDR3, is EAGVAQSPRYKIIEKRQSVAFWCNPISGHATLYWYQQILGQGPKLLIQFQNNGVVDDSQLPKDRFSAERLKGVDSTLKIQPAKLEDSAVYLCASSLGGERNIQYFGAGTRLSVL.

This clonotype was detected only a few times. This sequence joins TRBV29-1 and TRBJ1-2; 10 nucleotides line up with TRBD1. The CDR3 extends over 12 amino acids. Germline V gives CDR1 SQVTM, CDR2 ANQGSEA. With V trimmed by 7 bases and J by 5 bases, 4 bases remained unmatched. CDR3 sequence: CSGGQGQYGYTF. CDR3 coding DNA: TGCAGCGGGGGACAGGGGCAGTATGGCTACACCTTC.

On this clonotype itself: This is likely a read error, given that the CDR3 carries no conserved phenylalanine or tryptophan at its end. This sequence joins TRBV3-1 and TRBJ2-2; 9 bases are a match to TRBD2. The CDR3 runs 15 residues. V gave up 2 bases and J gave up 3 bases; unmatched junction bases: 1. Germline V gene sequence: CDR1 LGHDT, CDR2 YNNKEL (reference sequence). Written as DNA, the CDR3 is TGTGCCAGCAGCCAACTAGCGGGGTACACCGGGGAGCTGTTTCTT. Protein product: CASSQLAGYTGELFL.

The rearrangement joins TRBV7-9 to TRBJ1-6, with 9 bases identical to TRBD1. The CDR3 spans 16 residues. Germline V gene lookup returns CDR1 SEHNR and CDR2 FQNEAQ (reference sequence). Germline trimming cut 4 bases from V and 4 bases from J; bases unmatched to any gene: 5. The CDR3: CASSSGTGFYNSPLHF. CDR3 DNA sequence: TGTGCCAGCAGCTCTGGGACAGGGTTTTATAATTCACCCCTCCACTTT.

The rearrangement joins TRBV15 to TRBJ2-3; D gene uncertain. CDR3 length: 12 amino acids. Germline V gene lookup returns CDR1 LNHNV and CDR2 YYDKDF (reference sequence). Trimming stripped 1 base from V and 6 bases from J, with 5 bases between. The CDR3 region has the DNA TGTGCCACCAGCAGAGTGGCGGATACGCAGTATTTT. Translation gives CATSRVADTQYF. Full variable domain (rest looked up from reference TRBV15 and TRBJ2-3): DAMVIQNPRYQVTQFGKPVTLSCSQTLNHNVMYWYQQKSSQAPKLLFHYYDKDFNNEADTPDNFQSRRPNTSFCFLDIRSPGLGDTAMYLCATSRVADTQYFGPGTRLTVL.

This clonotype has more than one count but fewer than ten. The V call is TRBV2, the J call TRBJ2-1; TRBD2 matches at 8 bases. Germline-derived CDR1 and CDR2 are SNHLY and FYNNEI. V lost 7 bases and J lost 9; bases outside the gene matches: 8. This CDR3 has 13 amino acids. This CDR3 is CASTRGGVLEQFF. The CDR3 DNA follows: TGTGCCAGCACCCGGGGGGGTGTTCTTGAGCAGTTCTTC.

The chain carries TRBV20-1 and TRBJ2-7; D gene uncertain. Germline loops: CDR1 DFQATT, CDR2 SNEGSKA (reference sequence). The V end was cut by 5 bases, the J end by 4 bases, with 9 bases between. This CDR3 comprises 11 residues. CDR3 sequence reads: CSAVDGYEQYF. CDR3 coding DNA: TGCAGTGCTGTGGATGGATACGAGCAGTACTTC.

V usage is TRBV20-1 and J usage is TRBJ2-1, with a weak D call TRBD2 (6 bases). CDR1 is DFQATT, CDR2 SNEGSKA, per germline (reference sequence). This CDR3 has 15 residues. V lost 5 bases and J lost 7, with 21 bases in between. DNA for the CDR3: TGCAGTGCTCCCTGGCCCGACGGGGGTTTGAATGAGCAGTTCTTC. Amino acids: CSAPWPDGGLNEQFF.

There are many counts of this clonotype. The chain links TRBV28 to TRBJ2-4, with 7 bases fitting TRBD1. The end of the DNA fits TRBJ2-5 better, so the J call may be wrong. The CDR3 is 14 residues long. CDR1 and CDR2 (germline): MDHEN, SYDVKM. The DNA of the CDR3 is TGTGCCAGCAGTTTCTTTGACAGGGCGGGGACCCAGTACTTC. It encodes CASSFFDRAGTQYF.

About this clonotype: The conserved final phenylalanine or tryptophan is absent from the CDR3, which likely points to a read error. The V call is TRBV14, the J call TRBJ1-3; D not certain. Trimming removed 0 bases at V and 1 base at J, with 4 bases between. In germline, CDR1 is SGHDN, CDR2 FVKESK. The length of the CDR3 is 14 residues. CDR3 sequence (DNA): TGTGCCAGCAGCCAAGACAGATCTGGAAACACCATATATATT. As protein: CASSQDRSGNTIYI.

This clonotype was counted ten times or more. The gene calls are TRBV28 and TRBJ1-5; D is ambiguous. Trimming stripped 6 bases from V and 3 bases from J, with 18 bases between. The CDR3 extends over 16 amino acids. CDR1 and CDR2 (germline): MDHEN, SYDVKM. DNA for the CDR3: TGTGCCAGCAGGGTCATGACTCGGGGATTCAATCAGCCCCAGCATTTT. The encoded protein is CASRVMTRGFNQPQHF.

This clonotype has only a few counts. This sequence joins TRBV11-2 and TRBJ1-6; D is unclear. Trimming left V 6 bases short and J 6 bases short, with 18 bases between. The germline V gene has CDR1 SGHAT and CDR2 FQNNGV. The CDR3 extends over 16 amino acids. For the CDR3, the DNA is TGTGCCAGCAGTTCCGGGCTTCTAAGTAGTAATTCACCCCTCCACTTT. Protein: CASSSGLLSSNSPLHF.